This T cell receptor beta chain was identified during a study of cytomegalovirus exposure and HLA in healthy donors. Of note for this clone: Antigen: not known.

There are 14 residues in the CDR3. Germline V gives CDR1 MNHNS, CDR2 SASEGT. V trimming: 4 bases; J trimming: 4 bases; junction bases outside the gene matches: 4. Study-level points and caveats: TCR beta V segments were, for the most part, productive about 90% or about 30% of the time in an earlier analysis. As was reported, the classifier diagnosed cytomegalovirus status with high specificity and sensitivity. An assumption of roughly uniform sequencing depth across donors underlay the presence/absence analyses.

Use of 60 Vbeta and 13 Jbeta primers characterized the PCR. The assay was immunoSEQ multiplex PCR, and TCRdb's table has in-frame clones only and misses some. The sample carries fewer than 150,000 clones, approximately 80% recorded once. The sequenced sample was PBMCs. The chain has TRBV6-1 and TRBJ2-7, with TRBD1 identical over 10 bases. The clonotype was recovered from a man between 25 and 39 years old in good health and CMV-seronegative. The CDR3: CASSGSDRGYEQYF. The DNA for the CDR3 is TGTGCCAGCAGTGGATCGGACAGGGGGTACGAGCAGTACTTC.